The 2 T cell receptor beta chains below all came from one sample that was sequenced in a study of shared clonotypes between healthy human individuals. The method was immunoSEQ multiplex PCR; TCRdb's version includes in-frame clones alone and lacks a portion of them. The data show under 2,500,000 clones, around 95% seen once. Sequenced: naive CD4+ T cells sorted from blood. Sample subset: CD45RA+ positively selected. The receptor set was obtained from a man aged 18 to 29 in good health.

The rearrangement links TRBV18 to TRBJ2-1, with D unresolved. This CDR3 spans 17 amino acids. V lost 0 bases and J lost 5, with 17 bases in between. Germline V gene sequence: CDR1 KGHSH, CDR2 LQKENI. CDR3 loop: CASSPPQTRTVDNEQFF. As DNA, the CDR3 is TGTGCCAGCTCACCACCTCAGACGAGGACGGTAGACAATGAGCAGTTCTTC.

This clone was observed a single time. The chain combines TRBV10-1 with TRBJ2-1; possible D gene TRBD2, 5 bases. This CDR3 is 15 amino acids long. V was cut by 2 bases and J by 8 bases, with 16 bases left in between. In germline, CDR1 is WNHNN, CDR2 SYGVQD (reference sequence). CDR3 in DNA: TGCGCCAGCAGTGAGGAGAGGAGGCCCGGCGATGAGCAGTTCTTC. Its protein product is CASSEERRPGDEQFF.